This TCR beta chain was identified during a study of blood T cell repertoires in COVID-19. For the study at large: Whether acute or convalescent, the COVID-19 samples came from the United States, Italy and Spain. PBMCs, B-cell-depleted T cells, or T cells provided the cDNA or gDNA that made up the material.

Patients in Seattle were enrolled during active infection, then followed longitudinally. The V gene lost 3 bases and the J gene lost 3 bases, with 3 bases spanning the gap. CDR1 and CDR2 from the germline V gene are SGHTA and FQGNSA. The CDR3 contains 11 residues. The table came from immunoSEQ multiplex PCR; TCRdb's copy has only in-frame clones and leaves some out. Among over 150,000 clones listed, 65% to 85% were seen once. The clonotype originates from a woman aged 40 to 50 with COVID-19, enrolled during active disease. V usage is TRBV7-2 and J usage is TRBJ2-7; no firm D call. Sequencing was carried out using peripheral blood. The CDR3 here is CASSFHYEQYF. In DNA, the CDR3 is TGTGCCAGCAGCTTTCACTACGAGCAGTACTTC.